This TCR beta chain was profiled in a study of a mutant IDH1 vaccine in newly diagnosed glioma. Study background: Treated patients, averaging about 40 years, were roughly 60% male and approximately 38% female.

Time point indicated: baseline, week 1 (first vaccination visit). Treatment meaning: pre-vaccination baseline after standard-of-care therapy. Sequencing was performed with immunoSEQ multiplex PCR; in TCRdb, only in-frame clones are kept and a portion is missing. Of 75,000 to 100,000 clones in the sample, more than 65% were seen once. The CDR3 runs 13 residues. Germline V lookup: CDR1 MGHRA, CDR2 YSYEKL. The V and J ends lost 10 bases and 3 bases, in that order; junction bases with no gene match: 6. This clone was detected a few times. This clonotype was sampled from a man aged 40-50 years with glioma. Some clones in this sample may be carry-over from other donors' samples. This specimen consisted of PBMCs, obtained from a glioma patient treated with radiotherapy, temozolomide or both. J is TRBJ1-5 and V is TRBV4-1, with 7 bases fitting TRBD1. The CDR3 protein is CATGQAINQPQHF. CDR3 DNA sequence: TGCGCCACCGGACAGGCCATCAATCAGCCCCAGCATTTT.